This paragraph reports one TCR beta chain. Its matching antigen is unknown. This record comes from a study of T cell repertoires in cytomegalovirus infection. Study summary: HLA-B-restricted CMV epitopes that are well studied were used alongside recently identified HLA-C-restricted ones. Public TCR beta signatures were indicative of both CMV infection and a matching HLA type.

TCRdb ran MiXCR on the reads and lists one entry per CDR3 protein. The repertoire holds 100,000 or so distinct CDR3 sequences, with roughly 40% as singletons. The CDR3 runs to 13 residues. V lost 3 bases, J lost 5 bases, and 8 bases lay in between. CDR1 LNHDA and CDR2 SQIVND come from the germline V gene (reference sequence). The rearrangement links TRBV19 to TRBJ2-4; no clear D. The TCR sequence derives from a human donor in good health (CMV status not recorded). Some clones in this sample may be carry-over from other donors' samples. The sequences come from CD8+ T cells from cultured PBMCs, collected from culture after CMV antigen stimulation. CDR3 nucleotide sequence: TGTGCCAGTAGTATCGCTCAAGAAAACATTCAGTACTTC. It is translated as CASSIAQENIQYF.